Sequencing of this T cell receptor (beta chain) was carried out in a study of shared clonotypes between healthy human individuals. V was trimmed by 2 bases and J by 11 bases, leaving 12 bases between them. This CDR3 has 12 residues. The germline V gene encodes CDR1 MNHEY and CDR2 SVGAGI. Libraries were prepared by immunoSEQ multiplex PCR; TCRdb keeps only in-frame clonotypes and omits some of them. Among hundreds of thousands of clones listed, 74% were seen once. This clone has more than one count but fewer than ten. The chain has TRBV6-5 and TRBJ1-1; a possible D gene is TRBD1 (5 bases). The receptor was derived from a woman in her twenties or thirties in good health. Sample: memory CD4+ T cells sorted from blood. Subset indicated: CD45RA-negative fraction. The CDR3 DNA sequence: TGTGCCAGCAGTTACATGGAGGGGTACGCTTTCTTT. This sequence encodes CASSYMEGYAFF.